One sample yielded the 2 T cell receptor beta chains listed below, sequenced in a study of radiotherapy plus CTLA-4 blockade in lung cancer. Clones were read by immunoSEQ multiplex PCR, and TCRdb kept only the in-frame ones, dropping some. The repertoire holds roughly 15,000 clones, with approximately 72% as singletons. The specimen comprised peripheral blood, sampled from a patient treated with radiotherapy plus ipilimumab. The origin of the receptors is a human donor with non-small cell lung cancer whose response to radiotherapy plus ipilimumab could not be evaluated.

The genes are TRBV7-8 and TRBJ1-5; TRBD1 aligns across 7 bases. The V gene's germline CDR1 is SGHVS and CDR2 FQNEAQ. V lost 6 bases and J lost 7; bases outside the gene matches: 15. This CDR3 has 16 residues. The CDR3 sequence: CASSHTGDGGSQPQHF. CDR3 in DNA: TGTGCCAGCAGTCACACAGGGGACGGGGGTAGCCAGCCCCAGCATTTT. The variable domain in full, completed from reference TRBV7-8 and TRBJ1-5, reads GAGVSQSPRYKVAKRGQDVALRCDPISGHVSLFWYQQALGQGPEFLTYFQNEAQLDKSGLPSDRFFAERPEGSVSTLKIQRTQQEDSAVYLCASSHTGDGGSQPQHFGDGTRLSIL.

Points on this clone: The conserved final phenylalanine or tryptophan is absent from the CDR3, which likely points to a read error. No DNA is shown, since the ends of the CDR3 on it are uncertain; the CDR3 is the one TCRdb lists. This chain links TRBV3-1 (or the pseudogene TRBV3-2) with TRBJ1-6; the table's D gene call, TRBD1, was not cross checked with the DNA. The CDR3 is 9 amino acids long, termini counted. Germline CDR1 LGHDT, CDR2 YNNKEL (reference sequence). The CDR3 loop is CARQGRFTL.